These 20 T cell receptor beta chains share one sample of origin, sequenced in a study of graft-versus-host responses after intestinal transplantation. The method was immunoSEQ multiplex PCR; TCRdb's version includes in-frame clones alone and lacks a portion of them. This table has about 130,000 clones, more than 90% appearing once. These receptors have no known antigen. The starting material was unstimulated CD4+ T cells sorted from spleen or lymph node cells, obtained before intestinal transplant. The receptor source for this set is a human donor who received an intestinal transplant.

This clone has a single count. CDR3 nucleotides: TGTGCCAGCAGCTCAACAGGGGACTCACCCGGCTACACCTTC. Protein product: CASSSTGDSPGYTF. The chain joins TRBV7-3 to TRBJ1-2, with TRBD1 matching 7 bases. V shed 4 bases and J 8 bases; nucleotides not matched to a gene: 10. Germline V gene sequence: CDR1 SGHTA, CDR2 FQGTGA. The CDR3 consists of 14 residues.

The CDR3 is CASSVHRNTEAFF. DNA for the CDR3: TGTGCCAGCAGCGTTCACAGGAACACTGAAGCTTTCTTT. The chain uses TRBV7-9 and TRBJ1-1; no clear D gene. The germline CDR1 and CDR2 sequences are SEHNR and FQNEAQ (reference sequence). V was shortened by 5 bases and J by 1 base, with 8 bases between the two germline ends. The CDR3 consists of 13 residues. The full variable domain, completed using reference TRBV7-9 and TRBJ1-1, is DTGVSQNPRHKITKRGQNVTFRCDPISEHNRLYWYRQTLGQGPEFLTYFQNEAQLEKSRLLSDRFSAERPKGSFSTLEIQRTEQGDSAMYLCASSVHRNTEAFFGQGTRLTVV.

The V call is TRBV12-5, the J call TRBJ2-7; 10 nucleotides align to TRBD2. J gave up 2 bases and V 1 base, and 8 bases lay outside the gene matches. The CDR3 spans 17 residues. Germline lookup yields CDR1 LGHNT and CDR2 FRNRAP. CDR3: CASGLGLAGSFTYEQYF. CDR3 nucleotide sequence: TGTGCTAGTGGTTTGGGACTAGCGGGCTCTTTCACCTACGAGCAGTACTTC.

The sample holds one count of this clone. The chain joins TRBV6-1 to TRBJ2-3; D is undetermined. The CDR3 covers 13 residues. CDR1 and CDR2 from the germline V gene are MNHNS and SASEGT. Trimming cost V 6 bases and J 8 bases, with 15 bases left between them. The CDR3 protein is CASSTKVAATQYF. The CDR3 DNA reads TGTGCCAGCAGCACTAAAGTTGCAGCTACGCAGTATTTT.

The sample holds one count of this clone. The CDR3 is CASSELGPGQETQYF. CDR3 DNA: TGTGCCAGCAGTGAACTTGGGCCAGGACAAGAGACCCAGTACTTC. The genes are TRBV6-1 and TRBJ2-5; D is unclear. Germline V gene lookup returns CDR1 MNHNS and CDR2 SASEGT. The CDR3 loop spans 15 amino acids. The germline V and J ends were trimmed by 2 bases and 2 bases, with 12 bases remaining between them.

The chain has TRBV7-9 and TRBJ2-2; no reliable D call. Germline CDR1 SEHNR, CDR2 FQNEAQ (reference sequence). The CDR3 is made up of 16 amino acids. Trimming stripped 0 bases from V and 0 bases from J, with 8 bases between. CDR3 region: CASSLAQIANTGELFF. CDR3 DNA sequence: TGTGCCAGCAGCTTAGCACAGATAGCGAACACCGGGGAGCTGTTTTTT. The full variable domain, with the rest looked up from reference TRBV7-9 and TRBJ2-2, is DTGVSQNPRHKITKRGQNVTFRCDPISEHNRLYWYRQTLGQGPEFLTYFQNEAQLEKSRLLSDRFSAERPKGSFSTLEIQRTEQGDSAMYLCASSLAQIANTGELFFGEGSRLTVL.

This CDR3 is CASSLAGVGYGYTF. The CDR3 DNA is TGTGCCAGCAGCTTAGCAGGGGTCGGCTATGGCTACACCTTC. V gene TRBV7-2 combines with J gene TRBJ1-2; the D gene is possibly TRBD1 (5 bases). Looked up from germline, CDR1 is SGHTA and CDR2 is FQGNSA. The CDR3 is 14 residues long. V was shortened by 0 bases and J by 4 bases, with 9 bases between the two germline ends.

This chain joins TRBV6-9 and TRBJ1-2; 8 nucleotides line up with TRBD1. Looked up from germline, CDR1 is MNHGY and CDR2 is SVAAGI. This CDR3 spans 11 amino acids. The CDR3 spells CGQGIDYGYTF. The CDR3, as DNA: TGTGGACAGGGGATCGACTATGGCTACACCTTC.

Only one count was recorded for this clone. The chain joins TRBV4-1 to TRBJ2-7, with D tentatively TRBD1 (7 bases). CDR1 MGHRA and CDR2 YSYEKL come from the germline V gene. The ends were cut back, 2 bases at V and 6 bases at J, with 23 bases in the middle. This CDR3 comprises 17 residues. The CDR3 region has the DNA TGCGCCAGCAGCCAAAACCCCGGCGGAGGGGGCTACTCCGAGCAGTACTTC. Translation: CASSQNPGGGGYSEQYF.

For the CDR3, the DNA is TGTGCCTGGAGCCGTTCTCTCCCGACAGCGCGGCGTGGCTACACCTTC. It codes for CAWSRSLPTARRGYTF. V usage is TRBV30 and J usage is TRBJ1-2, with a weak D call TRBD1 (5 bases). CDR1 is GTSNPN and CDR2 is SVGIG in the germline V gene (reference sequence). The V gene lost 3 bases and the J gene lost 7 bases, with 24 bases spanning the gap. The CDR3 sequence is 16 residues long.

The chain has TRBV11-3 and TRBJ2-3; D is undetermined. Trimming removed 5 bases from V and 2 bases from J, with 14 bases in between. Per germline, CDR1 SGHNT and CDR2 YENEEA. The CDR3 totals 15 residues. CDR3: CASSPLYGTTDTQYF. CDR3 sequence (DNA): TGTGCCAGCAGCCCCTTATACGGCACCACAGATACGCAGTATTTT.

The gene calls are TRBV18 and TRBJ2-5, with D hard to call. The CDR3 has 16 amino acids. From germline, CDR1 is KGHSH and CDR2 LQKENI. V shed 0 bases and J shed 2 bases, with 13 bases lying between them. The CDR3 nucleotides read TGTGCCAGCTCACCACCGAACGGAGACCAGCAAGAGACCCAGTACTTC. Residues: CASSPPNGDQQETQYF.

The chain recombines TRBV21-1 with TRBJ2-2; whether TRBD1, the table's D call, matches the DNA was not checked. TRBV21-1 is termed a pseudogene. The CDR3 sequence is 17 residues long. CDR3 in amino acids: CASSGYTGGANTGELFF. For the CDR3, the DNA is TGTGCCAGCAGCGGCTACACAGGGGGCGCGAACACCGGGGAGCTGTTTTTT.

V gene TRBV19 combines with J gene TRBJ2-3, with TRBD1 identical over 8 bases. Germline lookup yields CDR1 LNHDA and CDR2 SQIVND (reference sequence). V shed 3 bases, J shed 0 bases, and the junction held 2 bases outside the gene matches. The CDR3 totals 15 residues. The CDR3 nucleotides are TGTGCCAGTAGTATCAGGACAGGGAGCACAGATACGCAGTATTTT. Translating it yields CASSIRTGSTDTQYF.

The gene calls are TRBV6-1 and TRBJ2-2, with D possibly matching TRBD1 (6 bases). Deletions cut 0 bases from V and 1 base from J, with 9 bases between. CDR1 is MNHNS, CDR2 SASEGT, per germline. This CDR3 contains 16 residues. CDR3: CASSEAIGGNTGELFF. The CDR3 bases are TGTGCCAGCAGTGAAGCTATAGGGGGGAACACCGGGGAGCTGTTTTTT.

The J gene is TRBJ2-5, the V gene TRBV7-2, with D uncertain. The germline gives CDR1 SGHTA, CDR2 FQGNSA. Trimming removed 0 bases at V and 3 bases at J, with 8 bases between. The CDR3 runs 14 residues. CDR3 protein: CASSLAWRKETQYF. The CDR3 DNA reads as TGTGCCAGCAGCTTAGCGTGGCGGAAAGAGACCCAGTACTTC.

The count of this clone is one. The chain links TRBV15 to TRBJ1-3, with a weak D call TRBD1 (5 bases). This CDR3 is built from 16 residues. V was clipped by 0 bases and J by 0 bases, with 9 bases between them. Germline CDR1 reads LNHNV; CDR2 reads YYDKDF (reference sequence). DNA of the CDR3: TGTGCCACCAGCAGAGATCGGGGGTTCTCTGGAAACACCATATATTTT. Translation: CATSRDRGFSGNTIYF.

V and J are TRBV4-1 and TRBJ1-6; D uncertain. Germline loops: CDR1 MGHRA, CDR2 YSYEKL. The CDR3 consists of 14 residues. Trimming removed 3 bases at V and 3 bases at J, with 6 bases between. CDR3 sequence: CASSQDGYNSPLHF. The CDR3 DNA reads TGCGCCAGCAGCCAGGACGGCTATAATTCACCCCTCCACTTT.

The chain couples TRBV6-5 to TRBJ1-2, with unresolved D. V gave up 9 bases and J gave up 1 base, with 9 bases separating them. The germline gives CDR1 MNHEY, CDR2 SVGAGI. The CDR3 runs 12 residues. CDR3 in DNA: TGTGCCAGTAAGAATGATAACTATGGCTACACCTTC. Translation gives CASKNDNYGYTF.

The chain joins TRBV29-1 to TRBJ1-1; no definite D call. The CDR3 is 15 amino acids. The ends were cut back, 7 bases at V and 0 bases at J, with 18 bases in the middle. Germline V CDR1 and CDR2: SQVTM, ANQGSEA. The CDR3 bases are TGCAGCGCCAAGTTGAGGTTGCCAATGAACACTGAAGCTTTCTTT. Its translation is CSAKLRLPMNTEAFF.